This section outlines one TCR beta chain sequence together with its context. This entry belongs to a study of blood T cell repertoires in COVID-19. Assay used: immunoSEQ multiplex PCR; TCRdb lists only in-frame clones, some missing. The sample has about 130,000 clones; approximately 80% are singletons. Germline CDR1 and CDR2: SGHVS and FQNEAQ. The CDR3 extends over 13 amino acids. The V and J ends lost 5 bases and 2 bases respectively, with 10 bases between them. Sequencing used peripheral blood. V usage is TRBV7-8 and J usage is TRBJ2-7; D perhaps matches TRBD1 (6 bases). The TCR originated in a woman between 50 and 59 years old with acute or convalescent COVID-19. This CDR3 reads CASSRDIAYEQYF. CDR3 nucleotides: TGTGCCAGCAGCCGGGACATAGCCTACGAGCAGTACTTC.